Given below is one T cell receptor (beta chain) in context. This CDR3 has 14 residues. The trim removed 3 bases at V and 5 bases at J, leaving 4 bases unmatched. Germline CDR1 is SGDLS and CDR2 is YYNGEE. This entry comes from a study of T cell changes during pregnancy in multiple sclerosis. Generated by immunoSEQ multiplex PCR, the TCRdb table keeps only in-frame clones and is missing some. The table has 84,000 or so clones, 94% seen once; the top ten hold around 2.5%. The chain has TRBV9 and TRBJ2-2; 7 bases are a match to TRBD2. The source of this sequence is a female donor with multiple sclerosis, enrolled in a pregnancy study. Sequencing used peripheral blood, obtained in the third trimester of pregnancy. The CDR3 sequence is CASSGAGDTGELFF. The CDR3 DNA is TGTGCCAGCAGCGGGGCGGGGGATACCGGGGAGCTGTTTTTT.